The 18 T cell receptor beta chains presented below share a single source sample, sequenced in a study of T cell clones after liver transplantation (dated by TCRdb to the late 2010s). Library preparation employed the immunoSEQ multiplex PCR assay. TCRdb's version of the immuneACCESS table is confined to in-frame rearrangements and falls short of the full clone set. An unresolved V gene accounts for under half of the shortfall where checked; the remainder is of unknown origin. The sample includes approximately 12,000 clones, with 74% observed a single time. The top ten clones comprise roughly 31% of the sample. This material consisted of CD8+ T cells from blood, taken at the 22-month timepoint. These TCRs come from a human patient who received a liver transplant. After a transplant, some T cells may have been passed on by the graft donor.

The genes are TRBV11-2 and TRBJ2-7; D unresolved. The germline V gene encodes CDR1 SGHAT and CDR2 FQNNGV. This CDR3 comprises 14 residues. The V gene lost 1 base and the J gene lost 3 bases, with 10 bases spanning the gap. The CDR3 region is CASSLAAGGYEQYF. The CDR3 nucleotides are TGTGCCAGCAGCTTAGCGGCAGGCGGCTACGAGCAGTACTTC.

The chain carries TRBV19 and TRBJ1-5; D gene uncertain. The CDR3 runs to 16 residues. Germline-derived CDR1 and CDR2 are LNHDA and SQIVND (reference sequence). V was shortened by 5 bases and J by 0 bases, with 14 bases between the two germline ends. CDR3 sequence reads: CASSLVDAFSNQPQHF. The DNA of the CDR3 is TGTGCCAGTAGTTTGGTAGACGCCTTTAGCAATCAGCCCCAGCATTTT.

This chain joins TRBV9 and TRBJ2-1; D uncertain. Germline values: CDR1 SGDLS, CDR2 YYNGEE. CDR3 length: 11 amino acids. V gave up 5 bases and J gave up 8 bases, with 8 bases separating them. CDR3 in amino acids: CASSEADEQFF. The CDR3 DNA reads as TGTGCCAGCAGTGAGGCCGATGAGCAGTTCTTC.

This clone turned up a few times. Other DNA sequences in the sample encode the same CDR3. The V call is TRBV6-1, the J call TRBJ1-5; unclear D gene. V lost 0 bases and J 4 bases, leaving 4 bases between the germline ends. There are 13 residues in the CDR3. Per germline, CDR1 MNHNS and CDR2 SASEGT. The CDR3 nucleotides read TGTGCCAGCAGTGAAGCATTAAATCAGCCCCAGCATTTT. It specifies CASSEALNQPQHF.

The sample holds one count of this clone. V is TRBV19 and J is TRBJ2-1, with TRBD1 matching 7 bases. After removal of 5 bases from V and 7 bases from J, the junction contained 11 bases not matched to a gene. Germline values: CDR1 LNHDA, CDR2 SQIVND (reference sequence). The CDR3 is made up of 15 amino acids. CDR3 nucleotides: TGTGCCAGTAGTCGGGACAGCACCCCTAGGAATGAGCAGTTCTTC. Translated: CASSRDSTPRNEQFF. Based on the CDR3 plus reference TRBV19 and TRBJ2-1, the full variable domain is DGGITQSPKYLFRKEGQNVTLSCEQNLNHDAMYWYRQDPGQGLRLIYYSQIVNDFQKGDIAEGYSVSREKKESFPLTVTSAQKNPTAFYLCASSRDSTPRNEQFFGPGTRLTVL.

The chain couples TRBV10-3 to TRBJ2-1, with TRBD1 as a possible D gene (5 bases). Per germline, CDR1 ENHRY and CDR2 SYGVKD. The CDR3 loop spans 11 amino acids. The V end was cut by 8 bases, the J end by 10 bases, with 12 bases between. As DNA, the CDR3 is TGTGCCATCGGTTGGGGCGGAGAGCAGTTCTTC. The encoded protein is CAIGWGGEQFF.

This chain uses TRBV2 with TRBJ1-1; D uncertain. Germline V gene lookup returns CDR1 SNHLY and CDR2 FYNNEI. The CDR3 is 14 residues long. V gave up 9 bases and J gave up 1 base, with 15 bases separating them. This CDR3 reads CASNWKAGNTEAFF. The CDR3, as DNA: TGTGCCAGTAACTGGAAGGCGGGGAACACTGAAGCTTTCTTT.

J is TRBJ1-1 and V is TRBV29-1; no reliable D call. Trimming shortened V by 3 bases and J by 7 bases, and 9 bases separated the two germline ends. Germline assignment: CDR1 SQVTM and CDR2 ANQGSEA. The length of the CDR3 is 11 residues. As DNA, the CDR3 is TGCAGCGTTGAGCGGCCGGATGAAGCTTTCTTT. Protein sequence: CSVERPDEAFF. The entire variable domain, with the rest obtained from reference TRBV29-1 and TRBJ1-1, is as follows: SAVISQKPSRDICQRGTSLTIQCQVDSQVTMMFWYRQQPGQSLTLIATANQGSEATYESGFVIDKFPISRPNLTFSTLTVSNMSPEDSSIYLCSVERPDEAFFGQGTRLTVV.

The CDR3 spells CASSSRVAGGPGTGELFF. Here the CDR3 DNA reads TGTGCCAGCAGCTCCCGAGTAGCGGGGGGGCCAGGCACCGGGGAGCTGTTTTTT. V is TRBV7-9 and J is TRBJ2-2, with 11 bases aligning to TRBD2. The CDR3 totals 18 residues. With V trimmed by 4 bases and J by 4 bases, 11 bases remained unmatched. Germline V gene data show CDR1 as SEHNR and CDR2 as FQNEAQ (reference sequence).

This chain connects TRBV7-6 to TRBJ2-1, with TRBD2 matching 7 bases. The CDR3 contains 15 residues. CDR1 SGHVS and CDR2 FNYEAQ come from the germline V gene. Trimming at V came to 2 bases and at J to 8 bases, leaving 9 bases not matched to a gene. The CDR3 sequence: CASSLPPTGGDEQFF. DNA of the CDR3: TGTGCCAGCAGCTTACCCCCGACGGGGGGAGATGAGCAGTTCTTC.

In this sample, this clone is medium-sized. V gene TRBV5-1 combines with J gene TRBJ2-5; D possibly corresponds to TRBD1 (5 bases). Between the trimmed V and J ends, which lost 4 bases and 10 bases, there was a span of 14 bases. Germline CDR1 is SGHRS and CDR2 is YFSETQ. This CDR3 spans 12 amino acids. This CDR3 is CASSPDSTHQYF. In DNA form, the CDR3 reads TGCGCCAGCAGCCCCGACAGTACCCACCAGTACTTC.

The chain uses TRBV11-2 and TRBJ2-1; 7 bases are a match to TRBD1. Germline assignment: CDR1 SGHAT and CDR2 FQNNGV. CDR3 length equals 14 residues. V lost 0 bases to trimming and J lost 10 bases; unmatched junction nucleotides: 6. The CDR3 coding sequence is TGTGCCAGCAGCTTAGATCCAGTGACAGGGGAGCAGTTCTTC. It translates to CASSLDPVTGEQFF.

V gene TRBV7-6 combines with J gene TRBJ2-5; D is tentatively TRBD1 or TRBD2 (5 bases each). Trimming pared 1 base from V and 0 bases from J, leaving 15 bases between. From germline, CDR1 is SGHVS and CDR2 FNYEAQ. This CDR3 is built from 17 residues. Here the CDR3 DNA reads TGTGCCAGCAGCTTAGGGCCGGGACCCGACAACCAAGAGACCCAGTACTTC. Its protein is CASSLGPGPDNQETQYF.

This clone has only one observation. The chain combines TRBV5-6 with TRBJ2-7; 8 positions agree with TRBD1. Looked up from germline, CDR1 is SGHDT and CDR2 is YYEEEE. J lost 3 bases, V lost 5 bases, and 10 bases had no gene match. CDR3 size: 15 residues. The CDR3 DNA reads as TGTGCCAGCAGTTCGGACAGGGCCAACTACTACGAGCAGTACTTC. Translating gives CASSSDRANYYEQYF. Drawing the rest from reference TRBV5-6 and TRBJ2-7, the complete variable domain is DAGVTQSPTHLIKTRGQQVTLRCSPKSGHDTVSWYQQALGQGPQFIFQYYEEEERQRGNFPDRFSGHQFPNYSSELNVNALLLGDSALYLCASSSDRANYYEQYFGPGTRLTVT.

This sequence joins TRBV6-1 and TRBJ2-3; a possible D gene is TRBD2 (6 bases). The V gene lost 4 bases and the J gene lost 2 bases, with 28 bases spanning the gap. This CDR3 has 20 amino acids. The germline gives CDR1 MNHNS, CDR2 SASEGT. Here the CDR3 reads CASSAPPPGLEPTTTDTQYF. The CDR3 region has the DNA TGTGCCAGCAGTGCCCCACCCCCGGGACTGGAACCGACCACCACAGATACGCAGTATTTT.

This rearrangement joins TRBV27 to TRBJ2-7; D remains ambiguous. From germline, CDR1 is MNHEY and CDR2 SMNVEV (reference sequence). This CDR3 contains 14 residues. V lost 5 bases to trimming and J lost 5 bases, with 16 bases between them. The chain's CDR3 is CASSQKRRAHEQYF. The CDR3 DNA is TGTGCCAGCAGTCAGAAACGAAGGGCCCACGAGCAGTACTTC.

The rearrangement uses TRBV6-1 and TRBJ1-1, with a possible D match to TRBD1 (5 bases). The V and J ends lost 3 bases and 11 bases respectively, with 16 bases between them. CDR3 length: 13 amino acids. The germline gives CDR1 MNHNS, CDR2 SASEGT. CDR3 DNA: TGTGCCAGCAGTGACGGGGGAGGGACGGCCGCTTTCTTT. Its translation: CASSDGGGTAAFF.

This clone was seen only a few times. The rearrangement links TRBV10-1 to TRBJ1-4; tentatively, D is TRBD1 (5 bases). Germline V gives CDR1 WNHNN, CDR2 SYGVQD (reference sequence). Trimming removed 5 bases from V and 5 bases from J, with 12 bases in between. The CDR3 spans 14 residues. CDR3 sequence (DNA): TGCGCCAGCAGTATCCGGGACGGCAATGAAAAACTGTTTTTT. Its protein is CASSIRDGNEKLFF.